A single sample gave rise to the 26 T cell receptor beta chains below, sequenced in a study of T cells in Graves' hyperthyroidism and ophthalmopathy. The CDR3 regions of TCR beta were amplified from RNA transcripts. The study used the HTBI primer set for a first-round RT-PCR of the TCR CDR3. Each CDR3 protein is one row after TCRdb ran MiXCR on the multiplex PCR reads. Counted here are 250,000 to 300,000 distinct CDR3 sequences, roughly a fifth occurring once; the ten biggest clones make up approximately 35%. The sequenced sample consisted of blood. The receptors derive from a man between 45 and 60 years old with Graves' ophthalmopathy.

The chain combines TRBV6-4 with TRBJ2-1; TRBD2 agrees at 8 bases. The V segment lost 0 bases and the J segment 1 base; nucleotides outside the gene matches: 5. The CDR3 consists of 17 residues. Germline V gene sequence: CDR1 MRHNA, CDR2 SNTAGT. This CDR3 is CASSDSIGTRSYNEQFF. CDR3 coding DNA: TGTGCCAGCAGTGACTCGATCGGGACTAGGTCCTACAATGAGCAGTTCTTC.

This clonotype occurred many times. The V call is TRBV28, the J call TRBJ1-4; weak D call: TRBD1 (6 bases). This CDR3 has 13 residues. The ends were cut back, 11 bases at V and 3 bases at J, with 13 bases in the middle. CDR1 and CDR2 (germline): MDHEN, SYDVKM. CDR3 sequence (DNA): TGTGCCTCGGAAGGGGGGGCTAATGAAAAACTGTTTTTT. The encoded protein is CASEGGANEKLFF.

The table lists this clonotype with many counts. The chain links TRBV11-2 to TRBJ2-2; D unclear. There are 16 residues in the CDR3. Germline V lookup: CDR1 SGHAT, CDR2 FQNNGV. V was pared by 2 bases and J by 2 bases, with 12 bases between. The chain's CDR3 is CASSLSSGFNTGELFF. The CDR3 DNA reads TGTGCCAGCAGCTTAAGTTCTGGGTTTAACACCGGGGAGCTGTTTTTT.

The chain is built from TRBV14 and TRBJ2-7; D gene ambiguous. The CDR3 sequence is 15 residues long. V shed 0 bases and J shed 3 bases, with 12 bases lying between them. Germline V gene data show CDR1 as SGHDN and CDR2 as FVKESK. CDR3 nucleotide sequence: TGTGCCAGCAGCCAAGATCTGACAAGCCTCTACGAGCAGTACTTC. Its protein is CASSQDLTSLYEQYF.

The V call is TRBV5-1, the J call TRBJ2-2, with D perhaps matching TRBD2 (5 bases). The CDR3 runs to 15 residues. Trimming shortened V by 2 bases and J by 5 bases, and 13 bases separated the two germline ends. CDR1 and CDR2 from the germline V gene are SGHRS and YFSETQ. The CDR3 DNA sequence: TGCGCCAGCAGCTTAAGCGGAGCCGGGACCGGGGAGCTGTTTTTT. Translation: CASSLSGAGTGELFF.

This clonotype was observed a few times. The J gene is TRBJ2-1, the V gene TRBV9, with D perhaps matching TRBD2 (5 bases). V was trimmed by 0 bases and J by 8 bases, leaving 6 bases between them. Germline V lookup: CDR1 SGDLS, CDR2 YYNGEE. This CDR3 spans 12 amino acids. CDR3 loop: CASSVVRDEQFF. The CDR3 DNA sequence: TGTGCCAGCAGCGTAGTGAGGGATGAGCAGTTCTTC.

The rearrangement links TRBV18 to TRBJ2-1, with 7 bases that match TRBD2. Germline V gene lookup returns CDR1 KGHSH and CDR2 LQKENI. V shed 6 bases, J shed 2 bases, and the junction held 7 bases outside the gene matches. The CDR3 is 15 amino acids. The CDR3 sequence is CASSGWGGTYNEQFF. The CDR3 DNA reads TGTGCCAGCTCCGGTTGGGGGGGAACCTACAATGAGCAGTTCTTC.

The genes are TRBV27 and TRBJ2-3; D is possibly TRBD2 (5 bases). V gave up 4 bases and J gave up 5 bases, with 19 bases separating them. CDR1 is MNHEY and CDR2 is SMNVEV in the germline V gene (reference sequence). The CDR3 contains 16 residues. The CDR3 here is CASSSPQRDFGDTQYF. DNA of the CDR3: TGTGCCAGCAGTTCCCCCCAACGGGATTTCGGAGATACGCAGTATTTT.

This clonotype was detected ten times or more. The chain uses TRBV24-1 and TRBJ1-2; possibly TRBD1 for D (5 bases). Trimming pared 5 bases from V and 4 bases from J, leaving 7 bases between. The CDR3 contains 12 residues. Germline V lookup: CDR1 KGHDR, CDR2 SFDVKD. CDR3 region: CATSVGTYGYTF. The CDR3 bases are TGTGCCACCAGTGTGGGGACCTATGGCTACACCTTC.

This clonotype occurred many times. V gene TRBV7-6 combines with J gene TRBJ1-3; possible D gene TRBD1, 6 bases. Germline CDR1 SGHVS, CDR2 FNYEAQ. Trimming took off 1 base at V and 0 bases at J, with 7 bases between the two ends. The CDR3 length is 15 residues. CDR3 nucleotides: TGTGCCAGCAGCTTAGTGGACAGCTCTGGAAACACCATATATTTT. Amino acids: CASSLVDSSGNTIYF.

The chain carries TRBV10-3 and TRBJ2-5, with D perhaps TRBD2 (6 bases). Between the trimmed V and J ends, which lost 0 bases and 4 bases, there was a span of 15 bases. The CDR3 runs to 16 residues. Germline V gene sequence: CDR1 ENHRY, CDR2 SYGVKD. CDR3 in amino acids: CAISESRLASPETQYF. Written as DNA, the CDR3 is TGTGCCATCAGTGAGTCTCGGCTAGCGAGCCCAGAGACCCAGTACTTC.

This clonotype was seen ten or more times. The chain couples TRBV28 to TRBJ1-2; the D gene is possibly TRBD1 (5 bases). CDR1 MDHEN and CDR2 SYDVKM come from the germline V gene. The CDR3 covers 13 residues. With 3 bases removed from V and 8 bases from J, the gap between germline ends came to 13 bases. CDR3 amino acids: CASSFQGRGGYTF. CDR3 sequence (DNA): TGTGCCAGCAGTTTTCAAGGGAGGGGAGGCTACACCTTC.

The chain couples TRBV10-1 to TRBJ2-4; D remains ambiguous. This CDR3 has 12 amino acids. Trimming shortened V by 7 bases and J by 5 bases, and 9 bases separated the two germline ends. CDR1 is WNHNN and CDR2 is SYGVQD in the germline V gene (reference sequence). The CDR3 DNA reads TGCGCCAGCAAGGACCTGGAAAACATTCAGTACTTC. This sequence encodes CASKDLENIQYF.

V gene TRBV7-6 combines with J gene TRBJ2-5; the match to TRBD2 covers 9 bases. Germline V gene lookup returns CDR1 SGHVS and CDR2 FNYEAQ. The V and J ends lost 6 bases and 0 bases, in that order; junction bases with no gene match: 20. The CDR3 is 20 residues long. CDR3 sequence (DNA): TGTGCCAGCAGGGGACAGCGAAGACTAGCGGAGGACCCGTACCAAGAGACCCAGTACTTC. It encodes CASRGQRRLAEDPYQETQYF.

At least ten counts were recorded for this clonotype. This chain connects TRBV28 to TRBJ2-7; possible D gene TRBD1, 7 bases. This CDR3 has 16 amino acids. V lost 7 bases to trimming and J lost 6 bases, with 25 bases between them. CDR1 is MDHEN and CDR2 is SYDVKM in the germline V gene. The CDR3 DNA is TGTGCCAGCACTCAGGACAGGTCTTACGCCGGGAGCGAGCAGTACTTC. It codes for CASTQDRSYAGSEQYF.

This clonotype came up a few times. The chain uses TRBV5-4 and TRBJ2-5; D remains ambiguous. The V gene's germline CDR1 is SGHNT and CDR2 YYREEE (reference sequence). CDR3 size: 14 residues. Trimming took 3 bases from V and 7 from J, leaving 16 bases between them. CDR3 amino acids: CASSYQDPIPTQYF. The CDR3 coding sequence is TGTGCCAGCAGCTACCAGGACCCTATTCCGACCCAGTACTTC.

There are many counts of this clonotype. CDR3 protein: CASRVDSYTDTQYF. DNA for the CDR3: TGTGCCAGCAGAGTGGACTCCTACACAGATACGCAGTATTTT. The J gene is TRBJ2-3, the V gene TRBV2; D is possibly TRBD2 (5 bases). CDR1 and CDR2 from the germline V gene are SNHLY and FYNNEI. The CDR3 runs 14 residues. V dropped 6 bases and J dropped 2 bases, with 12 bases sitting between them.

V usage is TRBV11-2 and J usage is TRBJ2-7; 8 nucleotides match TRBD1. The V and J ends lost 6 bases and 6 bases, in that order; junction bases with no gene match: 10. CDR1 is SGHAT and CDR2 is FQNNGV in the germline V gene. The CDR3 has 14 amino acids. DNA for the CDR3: TGTGCCAGCAGGGCCGGGACAGGCACCTTCGAGCAGTACTTC. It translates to CASRAGTGTFEQYF. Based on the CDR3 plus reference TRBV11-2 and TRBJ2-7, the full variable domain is EAGVAQSPRYKIIEKRQSVAFWCNPISGHATLYWYQQILGQGPKLLIQFQNNGVVDDSQLPKDRFSAERLKGVDSTLKIQPAKLEDSAVYLCASRAGTGTFEQYFGPGTRLTVT.

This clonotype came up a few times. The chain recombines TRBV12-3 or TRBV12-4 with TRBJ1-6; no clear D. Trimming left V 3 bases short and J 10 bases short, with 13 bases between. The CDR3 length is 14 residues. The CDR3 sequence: CASSFLGPNSPLHF. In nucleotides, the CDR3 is TGTGCCAGCAGTTTCCTGGGCCCCAACTCACCCCTCCACTTT.

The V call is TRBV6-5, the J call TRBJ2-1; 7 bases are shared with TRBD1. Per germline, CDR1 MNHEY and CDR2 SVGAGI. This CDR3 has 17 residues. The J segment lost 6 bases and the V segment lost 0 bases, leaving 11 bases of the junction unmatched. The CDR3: CASSYSSKGAPFNEQFF. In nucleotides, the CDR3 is TGTGCCAGCAGTTACTCGAGTAAGGGGGCCCCCTTCAATGAGCAGTTCTTC.

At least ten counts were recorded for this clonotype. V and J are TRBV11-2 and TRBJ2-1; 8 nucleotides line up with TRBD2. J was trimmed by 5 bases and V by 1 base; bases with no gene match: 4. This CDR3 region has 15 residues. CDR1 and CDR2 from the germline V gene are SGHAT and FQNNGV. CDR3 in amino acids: CASSLVGGGNNEQFF. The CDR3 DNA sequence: TGTGCCAGCAGCTTAGTGGGCGGGGGGAACAATGAGCAGTTCTTC.

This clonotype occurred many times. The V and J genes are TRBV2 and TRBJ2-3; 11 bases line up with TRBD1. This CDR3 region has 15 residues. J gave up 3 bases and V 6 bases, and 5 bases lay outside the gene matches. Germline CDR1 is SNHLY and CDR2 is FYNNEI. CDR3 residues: CASSAGTGGTDTQYF. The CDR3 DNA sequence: TGTGCCAGCAGCGCCGGGACAGGGGGGACAGATACGCAGTATTTT.

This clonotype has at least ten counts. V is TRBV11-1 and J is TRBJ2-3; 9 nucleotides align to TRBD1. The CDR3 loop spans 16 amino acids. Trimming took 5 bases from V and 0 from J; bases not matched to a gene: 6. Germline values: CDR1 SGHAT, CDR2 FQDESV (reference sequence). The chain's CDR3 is CASSRGQGMSTDTQYF. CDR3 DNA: TGTGCCAGCAGCCGGGGACAGGGTATGAGCACAGATACGCAGTATTTT.

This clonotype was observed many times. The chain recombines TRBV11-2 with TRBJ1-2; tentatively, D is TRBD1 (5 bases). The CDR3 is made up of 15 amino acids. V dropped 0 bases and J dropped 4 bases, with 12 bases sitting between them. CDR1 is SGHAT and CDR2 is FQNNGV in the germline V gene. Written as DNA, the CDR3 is TGTGCCAGCAGCTTAGAAGGGTGGGGCTCCTATGGCTACACCTTC. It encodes CASSLEGWGSYGYTF.

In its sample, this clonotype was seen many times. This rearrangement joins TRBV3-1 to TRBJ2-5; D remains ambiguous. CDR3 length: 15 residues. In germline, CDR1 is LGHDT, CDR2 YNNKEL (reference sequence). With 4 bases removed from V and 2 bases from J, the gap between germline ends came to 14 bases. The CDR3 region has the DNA TGTGCCAGCAGCCGAAGTCCTGAAGGTCAAGAGACCCAGTACTTC. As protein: CASSRSPEGQETQYF.

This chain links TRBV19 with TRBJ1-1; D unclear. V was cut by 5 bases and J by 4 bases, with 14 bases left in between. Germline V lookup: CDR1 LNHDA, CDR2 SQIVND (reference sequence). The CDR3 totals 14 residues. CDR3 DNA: TGTGCCAGTAGTCCCCGGACCGCCCGCACTGAAGCTTTCTTT. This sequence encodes CASSPRTARTEAFF.